Each of the 24 T cell receptor beta chains below was sequenced from the same sample in a study of blood T cell repertoires in COVID-19. Generated by immunoSEQ multiplex PCR, the TCRdb table keeps only in-frame clones and is missing some. The sample lists approximately 270,000 clones; approximately 85% were seen once. Input material: peripheral blood. The origin of the receptors is a woman in her sixties or seventies with acute or convalescent COVID-19.

The V and J genes are TRBV5-5 and TRBJ1-2, with 7 bases that match TRBD1. Germline V CDR1 and CDR2: SGHKS, YYEKEE (reference sequence). Trimming removed 5 bases from V and 4 bases from J; junction bases left unmatched: 5. The CDR3 totals 13 residues. The CDR3 loop is CASSPGGSYGYTF. Here the CDR3 DNA reads TGTGCCAGCAGTCCAGGGGGGAGCTATGGCTACACCTTC.

The chain uses TRBV19 and TRBJ1-2; 8 nucleotides agree with TRBD1. The germline gives CDR1 LNHDA, CDR2 SQIVND (reference sequence). The V segment lost 6 bases and the J segment 4 bases; nucleotides outside the gene matches: 10. The CDR3 contains 15 residues. CDR3 bases: TGTGCCAGTAGGGAGGGACAGGTGGGGCTCTATGGCTACACCTTC. As protein: CASREGQVGLYGYTF.

CDR3 nucleotide sequence: TGTGCCACCAGTGACGCTAGCGGGGGCTTCACAGATACGCAGTATTTT. Protein: CATSDASGGFTDTQYF. This chain uses TRBV24-1 with TRBJ2-3; 10 bases fit TRBD2. Per the germline V gene, CDR1 is KGHDR and CDR2 is SFDVKD. The CDR3 covers 16 residues. The ends lost 4 bases at V and 2 bases at J; junction bases unmatched: 5.

The chain joins TRBV5-1 to TRBJ2-7, with 10 bases identical to TRBD1. Germline V gene lookup returns CDR1 SGHRS and CDR2 YFSETQ. The ends lost 0 bases at V and 2 bases at J; junction bases unmatched: 2. The length of the CDR3 is 15 residues. Here the CDR3 reads CASSLGTGGPYEQYF. Here the CDR3 DNA reads TGCGCCAGCAGCTTGGGGACAGGGGGTCCCTACGAGCAGTACTTC.

This chain uses TRBV5-1 with TRBJ2-5; weak D call: TRBD1 (6 bases). Trimming cost V 4 bases and J 4 bases, with 11 bases left between them. This CDR3 has 13 residues. Per the germline V gene, CDR1 is SGHRS and CDR2 is YFSETQ. CDR3 nucleotides: TGCGCCAGCAGCGGAAAAGGGGGAGAGACCCAGTACTTC. Translating it yields CASSGKGGETQYF.

The V call is TRBV4-2, the J call TRBJ1-2, with no clear D. The length of the CDR3 is 12 residues. Germline V lookup: CDR1 LGHNA, CDR2 YNFKEQ. The V gene lost 1 base and the J gene lost 8 bases, with 8 bases spanning the gap. CDR3 residues: CASSQGSGGYTF. CDR3 DNA: TGTGCCAGCAGCCAAGGCTCCGGGGGCTACACCTTC.

This chain uses TRBV6-4 with TRBJ2-2; 7 bases fit TRBD1. Germline V gene lookup returns CDR1 MRHNA and CDR2 SNTAGT. The length of the CDR3 is 15 residues. The junction had 9 bases not matched to a gene; V was cut back by 5 bases and J by 6 bases. DNA of the CDR3: TGTGCCAGCAGTCCTATGAACAGGGGCCCCGGGGAGCTGTTTTTT. It translates to CASSPMNRGPGELFF.

The V call is TRBV5-1, the J call TRBJ1-2, with 10 positions matching TRBD1. V was pared by 4 bases and J by 6 bases, with 12 bases of the junction left unmatched. Germline V gene lookup returns CDR1 SGHRS and CDR2 YFSETQ. This CDR3 comprises 16 residues. CDR3: CASSPGRTGGGHGYTF. In nucleotides, the CDR3 is TGCGCCAGCAGCCCGGGACGGACAGGGGGAGGGCATGGCTACACCTTC.

The J gene is TRBJ1-1, the V gene TRBV5-1; D perhaps matches TRBD1 (5 bases). The CDR3 is made up of 14 amino acids. Germline CDR1 is SGHRS and CDR2 is YFSETQ. The ends were cut back, 1 base at V and 5 bases at J, with 12 bases in the middle. CDR3 nucleotide sequence: TGCGCCAGCAGCTTGCAGGGTGGGATAACTGAAGCTTTCTTT. This codes for CASSLQGGITEAFF.

Turning to this clone: At the DNA level, this CDR3 is encoded by other sequences in the same sample as well. The chain has TRBV18 and TRBJ2-1; 7 bases fit TRBD2. This CDR3 is 13 amino acids long. V lost 0 bases and J lost 7; bases outside the gene matches: 0. CDR1 KGHSH and CDR2 LQKENI come from the germline V gene. The CDR3 coding sequence is TGTGCCAGCTCACCACCGGGAGGGAATGAGCAGTTCTTC. Translating gives CASSPPGGNEQFF. The full variable domain, rest sourced from reference TRBV18 and TRBJ2-1, is NAGVMQNPRHLVRRRGQEARLRCSPMKGHSHVYWYRQLPEEGLKFMVYLQKENIIDESGMPKERFSAEFPKEGPSILRIQQVVRGDSAAYFCASSPPGGNEQFFGPGTRLTVL.

About this clone itself: The sample contains more than one DNA sequence encoding this CDR3. This chain joins TRBV7-2 and TRBJ2-7; 8 bases are shared with TRBD2. Trimming at V came to 2 bases and at J to 3 bases, leaving 0 bases not matched to a gene. The germline V gene has CDR1 SGHTA and CDR2 FQGNSA. The CDR3 is 13 residues long. The CDR3 spells CASSLTSGYEQYF. Here the CDR3 DNA reads TGTGCCAGCAGCTTAACTAGCGGCTACGAGCAGTACTTC.

The chain has TRBV4-2 and TRBJ1-6; D not resolved. The V gene's germline CDR1 is LGHNA and CDR2 YNFKEQ. The CDR3 has 13 residues. V was clipped by 1 base and J by 8 bases, with 6 bases between them. Written as DNA, the CDR3 is TGTGCCAGCAGCCAAGGGAGGGATTCACCCCTCCACTTT. This codes for CASSQGRDSPLHF.

This sequence joins TRBV10-3 and TRBJ2-5; a possible D gene is TRBD1 (5 bases). The germline gives CDR1 ENHRY, CDR2 SYGVKD. Deletions cut 4 bases from V and 2 bases from J, with 8 bases between. CDR3 size: 13 residues. CDR3 in DNA: TGTGCCATCAGTGCGGACATACAAGAGACCCAGTACTTC. Translating it yields CAISADIQETQYF.

For the CDR3, the DNA is TGTGCCAGCAGCTTGGGGGGGCAAGTTTACAATGAGCAGTTCTTC. It specifies CASSLGGQVYNEQFF. This chain joins TRBV11-3 and TRBJ2-1, with D possibly TRBD2 on 7 matching bases. There are 15 residues in the CDR3. V lost 3 bases and J lost 4, with 13 bases in between. Germline loops: CDR1 SGHNT, CDR2 YENEEA.

V is TRBV11-2 and J is TRBJ1-5; 7 nucleotides agree with TRBD1. V shed 5 bases, J shed 0 bases, and the junction held 16 bases outside the gene matches. The CDR3 has 19 residues. CDR1 is SGHAT, CDR2 FQNNGV, per germline. CDR3 sequence reads: CASSPGGLRDSYSNQPQHF. CDR3 nucleotide sequence: TGTGCCAGCAGCCCTGGGGGGCTAAGGGACAGTTATAGCAATCAGCCCCAGCATTTT.

The gene calls are TRBV2 and TRBJ1-1, with D tentatively TRBD1 (6 bases). Between the trimmed V and J ends, which lost 5 bases and 6 bases, there was a span of 19 bases. This CDR3 comprises 15 residues. Germline V gives CDR1 SNHLY, CDR2 FYNNEI. For the CDR3, the DNA is TGTGCCAGCAGTACACCGACAGGTCGGAGGTCTGAAGCTTTCTTT. Residues: CASSTPTGRRSEAFF.

This chain connects TRBV2 to TRBJ2-1; a weak D match, TRBD2 (6 bases). V was trimmed by 4 bases and J by 5 bases, leaving 18 bases between them. In germline, CDR1 is SNHLY, CDR2 FYNNEI. This CDR3 contains 16 residues. CDR3 region: CASSVSDRDWDNEQFF. In DNA form, the CDR3 reads TGTGCCAGCAGTGTTTCTGATCGGGACTGGGACAATGAGCAGTTCTTC. Based on the CDR3 plus reference TRBV2 and TRBJ2-1, the full variable domain is EPEVTQTPSHQVTQMGQEVILRCVPISNHLYFYWYRQILGQKVEFLVSFYNNEISEKSEIFDDQFSVERPDGSNFTLKIRSTKLEDSAMYFCASSVSDRDWDNEQFFGPGTRLTVL.

This clone came up a few times. The chain employs TRBV19 and TRBJ1-4, with D unresolved. V lost 5 bases and J lost 3, with 13 bases in between. This CDR3 is built from 15 residues. CDR1 LNHDA and CDR2 SQIVND come from the germline V gene (reference sequence). CDR3 protein: CASSSGKSANEKLFF. In nucleotides, the CDR3 is TGTGCCAGTAGTTCGGGGAAATCGGCTAATGAAAAACTGTTTTTT.

In this sample, this clone turned up a few times. The J gene is TRBJ2-7, the V gene TRBV30; TRBD1 is a possible D gene (5 bases). Trimming shortened V by 2 bases and J by 7 bases, and 9 bases separated the two germline ends. CDR1 is GTSNPN, CDR2 SVGIG, per germline (reference sequence). The CDR3 is 11 amino acids. The CDR3 nucleotides are TGTGCCTGGAGTACCAGGGAAGAGCAGTACTTC. Its protein product is CAWSTREEQYF. The whole variable domain, filled in from reference TRBV30 and TRBJ2-7, reads SQTIHQWPATLVQPVGSPLSLECTVEGTSNPNLYWYRQAAGRGLQLLFYSVGIGQISSEVPQNLSASRPQDRQFILSSKKLLLSDSGFYLCAWSTREEQYFGPGTRLTVT.

V and J are TRBV6-2 or TRBV6-3 and TRBJ1-1; D unresolved. V lost 2 bases and J lost 4, with 5 bases in between. Germline V gene sequence: CDR1 MNHEY, CDR2 SVGEGT. The CDR3 totals 12 residues. CDR3 DNA sequence: TGTGCCAGCAGTTACCCCCTCACTGAAGCTTTCTTT. It yields the protein CASSYPLTEAFF.

The chain has TRBV12-3 or TRBV12-4 and TRBJ2-3; no definite D call. The V end was cut by 3 bases, the J end by 8 bases, with 6 bases between. This CDR3 contains 11 residues. The CDR3 region has the DNA TGTGCCAGCAGTTTCAGTGGTACGCAGTATTTT. It is translated as CASSFSGTQYF.

V gene TRBV5-1 combines with J gene TRBJ1-1; tentatively, D is TRBD1 (5 bases). V lost 6 bases and J 1 base, leaving 10 bases between the germline ends. Germline CDR1 is SGHRS and CDR2 is YFSETQ. The CDR3 spans 13 residues. The CDR3 DNA sequence: TGCGCCAGCAAAAATACAGGGAACACTGAAGCTTTCTTT. Residues: CASKNTGNTEAFF.

This chain connects TRBV9 to TRBJ1-2; a possible D gene is TRBD1 (6 bases). CDR1 is SGDLS and CDR2 is YYNGEE in the germline V gene. The CDR3 runs to 15 residues. V lost 4 bases, J lost 1 base, and 14 bases lay in between. CDR3 nucleotide sequence: TGTGCCAGCAGCTCTCGGGGGGCGGTTAACTATGGCTACACCTTC. This gives the protein CASSSRGAVNYGYTF.

J is TRBJ2-1 and V is TRBV7-9; the match to TRBD1 covers 11 bases. This CDR3 region has 15 residues. Per germline, CDR1 SEHNR and CDR2 FQNEAQ (reference sequence). Trimming removed 5 bases from V and 6 bases from J; junction bases left unmatched: 6. CDR3 region: CASSRTGGSVNEQFF. The CDR3 region has the DNA TGTGCCAGCAGCCGGACAGGGGGCTCCGTCAATGAGCAGTTCTTC.